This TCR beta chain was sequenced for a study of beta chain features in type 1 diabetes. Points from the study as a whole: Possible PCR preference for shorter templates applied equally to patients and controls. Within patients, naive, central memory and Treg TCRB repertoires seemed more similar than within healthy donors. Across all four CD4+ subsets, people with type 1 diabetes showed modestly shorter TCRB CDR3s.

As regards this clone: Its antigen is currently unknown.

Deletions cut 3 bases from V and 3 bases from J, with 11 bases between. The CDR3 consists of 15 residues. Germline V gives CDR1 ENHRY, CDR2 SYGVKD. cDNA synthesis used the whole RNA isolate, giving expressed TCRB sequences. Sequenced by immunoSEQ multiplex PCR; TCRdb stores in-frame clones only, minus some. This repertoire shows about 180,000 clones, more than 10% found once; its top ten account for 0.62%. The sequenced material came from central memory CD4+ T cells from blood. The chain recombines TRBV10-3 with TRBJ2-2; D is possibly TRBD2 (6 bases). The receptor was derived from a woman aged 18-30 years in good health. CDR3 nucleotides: TGTGCCATCAGTGACGCGGGGCCCGACACCGGGGAGCTGTTTTTT. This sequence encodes CAISDAGPDTGELFF.